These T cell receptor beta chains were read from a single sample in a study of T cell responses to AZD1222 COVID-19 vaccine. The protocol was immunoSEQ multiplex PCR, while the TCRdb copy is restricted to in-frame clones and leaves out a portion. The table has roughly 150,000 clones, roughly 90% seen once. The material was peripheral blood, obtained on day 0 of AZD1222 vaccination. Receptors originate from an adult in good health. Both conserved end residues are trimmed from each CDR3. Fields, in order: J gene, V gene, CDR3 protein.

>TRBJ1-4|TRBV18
ASSATRASNEKLF
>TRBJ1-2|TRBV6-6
ASSYGTYYGYT
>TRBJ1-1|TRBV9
ASTPPGDHTEAF
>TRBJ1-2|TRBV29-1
SVEADWGNYGYT
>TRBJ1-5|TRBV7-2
ASSTRINQPQH
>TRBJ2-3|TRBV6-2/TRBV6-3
ASSSGLAGADTQY
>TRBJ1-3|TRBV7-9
ASSATRTAASGNTIY
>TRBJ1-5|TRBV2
ASSEGRYSNQPQH
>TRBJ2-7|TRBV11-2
ASSLEMGAGGKQY
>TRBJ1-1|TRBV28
ASSPILGGSGVNTEAF
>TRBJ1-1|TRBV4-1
ASSQPLLSGGTEAF
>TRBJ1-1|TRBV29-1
STRDRRNTEAF
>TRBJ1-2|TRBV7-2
ASSFSGNYGYT
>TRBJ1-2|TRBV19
ASSVSSGTPNYGYT
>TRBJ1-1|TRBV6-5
ASSYVGYPEAF
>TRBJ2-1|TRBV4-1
ASSHPARLNSYNEQF
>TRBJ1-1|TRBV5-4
ASSLLLGFDLNTEAF
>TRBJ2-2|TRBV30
AWSALAGGWSSGELF
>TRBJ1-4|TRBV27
ASSQRTGYNEKLF
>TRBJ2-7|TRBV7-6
ASSADIRYEQY
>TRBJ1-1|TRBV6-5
ASSPKTEAF
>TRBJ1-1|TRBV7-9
ASSFHTRMNTEAF
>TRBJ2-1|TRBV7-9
ASSLDLGSSYNEQF
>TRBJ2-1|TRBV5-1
ASSWGTSGRSYNEQF
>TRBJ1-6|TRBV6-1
ASSETAADNSPLH
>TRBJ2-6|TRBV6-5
ASSPTGSGANVLT
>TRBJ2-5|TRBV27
ASSDLGGLVKETQY
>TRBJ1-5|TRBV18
ASSPEEGSMGQPQH
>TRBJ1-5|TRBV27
ASSLKGNQPQH
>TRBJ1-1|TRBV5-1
ASSQNPGTSAQPEAF
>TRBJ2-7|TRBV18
ASSESVGNYEQY
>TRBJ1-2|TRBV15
ATSLGTGRGYT